This is a list of T cell receptor beta chains from one sample in a study of PD-L1 blockade in urothelial cancer. Repertoires were generated with immunoSEQ multiplex PCR, while TCRdb's copy carries only in-frame clones and drops some. Of about 130,000 clones in the sample, roughly 83% were seen once. The specimen was PBMCs, collected around atezolizumab (anti-PD-L1) treatment. These receptor sequences come from a man aged 50-60 years with urothelial cancer. Each CDR3 is given with its conserved first and last residue. D genes are given only for firm matches. Clone size, where shown, is once, few, many, or a class for clones that have expanded.

D gene	V gene	clone size	J gene	CDR3 protein	CDR3 DNA
.	TRBV28	.	TRBJ1-4	CASSLGRYEKLFF	TGTGCCAGCAGTTTGGGGAGGTATGAAAAACTGTTTTTT
TRBD1	TRBV11-1	.	TRBJ1-6	CASSKKLTGANSPLHF	TGTGCCAGCAGCAAAAAATTAACAGGGGCCAATTCACCCCTCCACTTT
.	TRBV28	once	TRBJ2-3	CASSSPLGASTDTQYF	TGTGCCAGCAGCTCCCCCTTGGGGGCTAGCACAGATACGCAGTATTTT
TRBD2	TRBV28	.	TRBJ2-1	CASSLISGMGQFF	TGTGCCAGCAGTTTGATTAGCGGGATGGGGCAGTTCTTC
.	TRBV19	.	TRBJ1-6	CATRPDSGATNSPLHF	TGTGCCACCCGACCGGACAGTGGGGCTACAAATTCACCCCTCCACTTT
TRBD1	TRBV15	.	TRBJ1-5	CATSLGQGNNQPQHF	TGTGCCACCTCTCTTGGACAGGGAAACAATCAGCCCCAGCATTTT
TRBD2	TRBV7-8	.	TRBJ2-1	CASSPIMGGGSYNEQFF	TGTGCCAGCAGCCCAATCATGGGCGGGGGGTCCTACAATGAGCAGTTCTTC
TRBD2	TRBV7-2	.	TRBJ2-3	CASSLQTSGSGDTQYF	TGTGCCAGCAGCTTACAGACTAGCGGGAGTGGTGATACGCAGTATTTT
TRBD2	TRBV2	.	TRBJ2-2	CASTTGGPSTGELFF	TGTGCCAGCACTACGGGAGGGCCAAGCACCGGGGAGCTGTTTTTT
TRBD2	TRBV18	.	TRBJ2-1	CASSPRLAGGRNEQFF	TGTGCCAGCTCACCACGGTTAGCGGGAGGAAGGAATGAGCAGTTCTTC
.	TRBV30	.	TRBJ1-1	CAWSSTGSTEAFF	TGTGCCTGGAGCAGCACAGGGAGCACTGAAGCTTTCTTT
TRBD1	TRBV29-1	.	TRBJ2-1	CSVVGQGEYNEQFF	TGCAGCGTTGTGGGACAGGGGGAATACAATGAGCAGTTCTTC
.	TRBV6-1	.	TRBJ1-4	CASSELTDSNEKLFF	TGTGCCAGCAGTGAATTGACAGATTCCAATGAAAAACTGTTTTTT
TRBD1	TRBV14	.	TRBJ1-2	CASSKKGADYGYTF	TGTGCCAGCAGCAAGAAGGGGGCTGACTATGGCTACACCTTC
.	TRBV10-3	.	TRBJ1-5	CAISESPGSNQPQHF	TGTGCCATCAGTGAGTCGCCGGGGAGCAATCAGCCCCAGCATTTT
TRBD2	TRBV7-2	.	TRBJ2-3	CASSLRLAGGADTQYF	TGTGCCAGCAGCTTAAGGCTAGCGGGAGGGGCAGATACGCAGTATTTT
TRBD1	TRBV18	.	TRBJ2-1	CASSPRAGTVDNEQFF	TGTGCCAGCTCACCTCGGGCAGGGACAGTAGACAATGAGCAGTTCTTC
.	TRBV9	.	TRBJ1-1	CASTPREGLGTEAFF	TGTGCCAGCACCCCTAGGGAGGGGCTAGGAACTGAAGCTTTCTTT
TRBD1	TRBV7-2	.	TRBJ2-1	CASSQQGARAVPPFF	TGTGCCAGCAGCCAACAGGGGGCGAGGGCTGTTCCTCCGTTCTTC
.	TRBV5-4	.	TRBJ2-5	CASSLDTYGGETQYF	TGTGCCAGCAGCTTGGACACCTATGGGGGCGAGACCCAGTACTTC
.	TRBV5-1	.	TRBJ1-1	CASSLTRGNTEAFF	TGCGCCAGCAGCTTGACCCGGGGGAACACTGAAGCTTTCTTT
TRBD2	TRBV9	.	TRBJ2-3	CASSVLAGTSTDTQYF	TGTGCCAGCAGCGTCCTAGCGGGAACTAGCACAGATACGCAGTATTTT
TRBD2	TRBV5-4	.	TRBJ2-1	CASSPTPTSGRGGNEQFF	TGTGCCAGCAGCCCAACACCGACTAGCGGGAGGGGGGGAAATGAGCAGTTCTTC